The sequence of this TCR beta chain was determined in a study of T cells in Graves' hyperthyroidism and ophthalmopathy. Amplification of TCR beta CDR3 regions was performed using RNA transcripts as template. The HTBI primer set served for first-round RT-PCR of the TCR CDR3. MiXCR, run by TCRdb on the multiplex PCR reads, gives a single entry per CDR3 protein. The sample has fewer than 550,000 distinct CDR3 sequences; around 14% are singletons. The CDR3 runs to 13 residues. The germline V gene encodes CDR1 SGHRS and CDR2 YFSETQ. The trim removed 4 bases at V and 4 bases at J, leaving 4 bases unmatched. Turning to this clonotype: No antigen is known for it.

The study, taken as a whole, reports: Blood samples included most of the expanded thyroid clonotypes exceeding 0.001.

The receptor was isolated from a woman between 18 and 29 years old with Graves' hyperthyroidism. The source material was blood. This chain links TRBV5-1 with TRBJ2-5; 7 bases align to TRBD2. CDR3 loop: CASSPGGVETQYF. Written as DNA, the CDR3 is TGCGCCAGCAGCCCGGGAGGCGTAGAGACCCAGTACTTC.